The sequence of this T cell receptor beta chain was determined in a study of regulatory T cells in long-lasting Graves disease. Study-level background: Patients with persistent Graves' disease had over 5 years of antithyroid drugs and persistent TSH receptor antibodies. Study-level points and caveats: Persistent Graves' patients had lower TCR diversity than newly diagnosed ones.

This clonotype was seen at least ten times. Its cognate antigen is unknown. Mismatch with germline at one junction end may stem from a read error. Time point specified: persistent/refractory GD, antithyroid drugs over 5 years with positive TRAb. PBMC-extracted RNA yielded the TCR library. Researchers made TCR beta libraries by using iRepertoire HTBI primers and running Arm-PCR on CDR3 regions. TCRdb redid the calling of the multiplex PCR reads with MiXCR, one entry per CDR3 protein. Here the sample spans over 250,000 distinct CDR3 sequences, around a fifth being singletons. This sequence originates from a female donor with Graves disease. The sequenced sample was peripheral blood mononuclear cells (PBMCs), obtained when the disease was refractory, from a patient treated with antithyroid drugs.

The CDR3 DNA sequence: TGTGCCAGCAGCTTAGGTCGCAGCTCCTACGAGCAGTACTTC. Translating it yields CASSLGRSSYEQYF. The chain links TRBV5-1 to TRBJ2-7, with D unclear. From germline, CDR1 is SGHRS and CDR2 YFSETQ. CDR3 length: 14 amino acids.